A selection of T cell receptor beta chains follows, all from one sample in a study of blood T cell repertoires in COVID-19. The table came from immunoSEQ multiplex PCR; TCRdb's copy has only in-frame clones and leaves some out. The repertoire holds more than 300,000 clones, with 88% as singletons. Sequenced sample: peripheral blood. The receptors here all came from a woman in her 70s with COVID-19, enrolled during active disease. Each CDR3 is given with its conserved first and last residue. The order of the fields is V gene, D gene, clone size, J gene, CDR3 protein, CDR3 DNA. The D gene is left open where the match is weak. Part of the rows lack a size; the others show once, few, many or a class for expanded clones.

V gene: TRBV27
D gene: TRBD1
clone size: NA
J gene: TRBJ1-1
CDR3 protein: CASSLYGQGSRAFF
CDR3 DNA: TGTGCCAGCAGTTTGTACGGACAGGGGTCCCGTGCTTTCTTT

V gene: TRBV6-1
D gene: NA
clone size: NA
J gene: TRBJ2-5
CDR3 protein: CASSWAELETQYF
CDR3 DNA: TGTGCCAGCAGTTGGGCCGAGCTGGAGACCCAGTACTTC

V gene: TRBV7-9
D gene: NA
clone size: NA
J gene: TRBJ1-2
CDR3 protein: CASSLVGARQDYGYTF
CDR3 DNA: TGTGCCAGCAGCTTAGTAGGGGCTAGACAGGACTATGGCTACACCTTC

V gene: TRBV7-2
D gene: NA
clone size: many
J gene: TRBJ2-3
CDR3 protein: CASSLSGSRGMDTQYF
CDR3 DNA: TGTGCCAGCAGCCTGAGCGGGTCCCGAGGAATGGATACGCAGTATTTT

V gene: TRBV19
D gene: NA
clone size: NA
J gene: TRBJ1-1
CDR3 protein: CASSIQDWSTEAFF
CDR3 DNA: TGTGCCAGTAGTATACAGGACTGGAGCACTGAAGCTTTCTTT

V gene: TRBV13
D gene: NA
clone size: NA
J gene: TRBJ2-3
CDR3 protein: CASKGGPGDTQYF
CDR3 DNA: TGTGCCAGCAAGGGCGGCCCGGGGGATACGCAGTATTTT

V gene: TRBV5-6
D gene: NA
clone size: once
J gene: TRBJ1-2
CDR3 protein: CASSLNLDGYTF
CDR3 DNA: TGTGCCAGCAGCTTGAACCTAGATGGCTACACCTTC

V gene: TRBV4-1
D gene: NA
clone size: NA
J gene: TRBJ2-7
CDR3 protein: CASSQDGWQGTLEQYF
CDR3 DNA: TGCGCCAGCAGCCAAGACGGCTGGCAGGGGACCCTCGAGCAGTACTTC

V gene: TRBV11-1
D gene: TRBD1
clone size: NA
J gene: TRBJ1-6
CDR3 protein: CASSDRGLGNSPLHF
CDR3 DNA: TGTGCCAGCAGCGACAGGGGGCTAGGGAATTCACCCCTCCACTTT

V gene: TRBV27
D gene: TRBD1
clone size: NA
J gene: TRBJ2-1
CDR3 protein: CASSYGQGRDEQFF
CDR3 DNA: TGTGCCAGCAGTTATGGACAGGGGCGGGATGAGCAGTTCTTC

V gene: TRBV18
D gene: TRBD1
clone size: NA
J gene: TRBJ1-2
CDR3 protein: CASSPAGGNGYTF
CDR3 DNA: TGTGCCAGCTCACCCGCAGGGGGTAATGGCTACACCTTC

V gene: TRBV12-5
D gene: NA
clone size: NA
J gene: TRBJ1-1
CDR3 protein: CASGFGGMNTEAFF
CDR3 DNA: TGTGCTAGTGGTTTCGGGGGTATGAACACTGAAGCTTTCTTT

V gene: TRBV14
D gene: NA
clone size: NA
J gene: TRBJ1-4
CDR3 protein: CASSQSDEKLFF
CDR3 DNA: TGTGCCAGCAGCCAATCGGATGAAAAACTGTTTTTT

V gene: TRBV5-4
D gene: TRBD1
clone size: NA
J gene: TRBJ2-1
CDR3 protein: CASSSPGTEVAQFF
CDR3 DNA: TGTGCCAGCAGCTCCCCCGGGACAGAGGTGGCGCAGTTCTTC

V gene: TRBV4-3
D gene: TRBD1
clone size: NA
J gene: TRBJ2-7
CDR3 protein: CASSLGTGSESEQYF
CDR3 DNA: TGCGCCAGCAGCTTGGGGACAGGGAGTGAAAGCGAGCAGTACTTC

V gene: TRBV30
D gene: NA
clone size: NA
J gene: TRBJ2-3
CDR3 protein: CAWSVKGGPDTQYF
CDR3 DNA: TGTGCCTGGAGTGTAAAGGGGGGGCCAGATACGCAGTATTTT

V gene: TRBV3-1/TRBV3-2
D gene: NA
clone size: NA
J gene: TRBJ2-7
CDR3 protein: CASRSSYEQYF
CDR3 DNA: TGTGCCAGCAGGAGCTCCTACGAGCAGTACTTC

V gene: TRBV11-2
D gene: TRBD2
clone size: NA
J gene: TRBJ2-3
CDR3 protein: CASSLGPSGGTDTQYF
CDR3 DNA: TGTGCCAGCAGCTTAGGCCCCAGCGGGGGCACAGATACGCAGTATTTT

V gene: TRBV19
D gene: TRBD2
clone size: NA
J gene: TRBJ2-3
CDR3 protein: CASSLAGSTDTQYF
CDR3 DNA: TGTGCCAGTTCACTAGCGGGGAGCACAGATACGCAGTATTTT

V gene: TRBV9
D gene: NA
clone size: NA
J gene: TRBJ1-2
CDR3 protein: CASSTPPGGYTF
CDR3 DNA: TGTGCCAGCAGCACCCCGCCGGGAGGCTACACCTTC

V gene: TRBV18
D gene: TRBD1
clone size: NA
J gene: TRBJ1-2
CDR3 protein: CASSRDLQGAKEYGYTF
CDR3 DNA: TGTGCCAGCTCCCGTGACCTACAGGGGGCGAAGGAGTATGGCTACACCTTC

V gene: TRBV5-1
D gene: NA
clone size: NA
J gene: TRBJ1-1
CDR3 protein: CASSSEGEAFF
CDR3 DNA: TGCGCCAGCAGCTCGGAGGGAGAAGCTTTCTTT

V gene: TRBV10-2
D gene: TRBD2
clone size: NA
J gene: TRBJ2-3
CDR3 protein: CASRAGLHTDTQYF
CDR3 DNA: TGCGCCAGCAGGGCGGGACTACACACAGATACGCAGTATTTT

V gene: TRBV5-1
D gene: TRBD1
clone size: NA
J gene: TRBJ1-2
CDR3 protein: CASSLAGTGYGYTF
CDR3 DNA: TGCGCCAGCAGCTTGGCCGGGACAGGCTATGGCTACACCTTC

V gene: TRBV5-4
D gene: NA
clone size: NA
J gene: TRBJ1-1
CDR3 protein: CASSLGTANTEAFF
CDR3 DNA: TGTGCCAGCAGCTTGGGGACAGCGAACACTGAAGCTTTCTTT

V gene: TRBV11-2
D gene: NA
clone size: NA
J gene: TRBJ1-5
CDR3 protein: CASSTGQTGNQPQHF
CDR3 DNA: TGTGCCAGCAGCACCGGACAGACTGGCAATCAGCCCCAGCATTTT

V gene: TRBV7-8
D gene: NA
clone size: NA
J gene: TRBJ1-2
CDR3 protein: CASSYGALQGANYGYTF
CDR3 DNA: TGTGCCAGCAGCTACGGAGCCCTACAGGGAGCTAACTATGGCTACACCTTC

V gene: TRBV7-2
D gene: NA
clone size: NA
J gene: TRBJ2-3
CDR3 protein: CASSLQSTDTQYF
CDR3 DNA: TGTGCCAGCAGCTTACAAAGCACAGATACGCAGTATTTT

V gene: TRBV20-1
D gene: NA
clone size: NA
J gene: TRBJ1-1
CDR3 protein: CSASGPLAGANTEAFF
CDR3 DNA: TGCAGTGCTAGTGGTCCCCTGGCAGGGGCGAACACTGAAGCTTTCTTT

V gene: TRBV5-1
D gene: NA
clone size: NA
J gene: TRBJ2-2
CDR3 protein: CASSLELRTGELFF
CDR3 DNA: TGCGCCAGCAGCTTAGAACTAAGAACCGGGGAGCTGTTTTTT

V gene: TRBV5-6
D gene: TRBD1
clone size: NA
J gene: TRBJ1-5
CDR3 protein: CASSLGGGSNQPQHF
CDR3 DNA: TGTGCCAGCAGCTTGGGAGGGGGCAGCAATCAGCCCCAGCATTTT

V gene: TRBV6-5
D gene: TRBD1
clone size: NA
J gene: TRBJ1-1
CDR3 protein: CASSPGQAVYEAFF
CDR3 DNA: TGTGCCAGCAGTCCGGGACAGGCTGTATATGAAGCTTTCTTT

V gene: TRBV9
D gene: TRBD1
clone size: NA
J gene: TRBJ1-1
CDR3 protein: CASSVQTGFNTEAFF
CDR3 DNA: TGTGCCAGCAGCGTTCAGACAGGGTTTAACACTGAAGCTTTCTTT

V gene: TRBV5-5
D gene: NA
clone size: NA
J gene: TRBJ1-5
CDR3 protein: CASSLRPGGGQPQHF
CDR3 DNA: TGTGCCAGCAGCTTGAGGCCGGGGGGCGGTCAGCCCCAGCATTTT

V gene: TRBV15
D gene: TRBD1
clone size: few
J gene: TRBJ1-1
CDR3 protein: CATSRGAVAQGDPEAFF
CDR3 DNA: TGTGCCACCAGCAGAGGGGCGGTGGCACAGGGGGACCCTGAAGCTTTCTTT

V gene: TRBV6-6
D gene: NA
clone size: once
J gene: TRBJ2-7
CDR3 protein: CASTGASSYEQYF
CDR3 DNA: TGTGCCAGCACTGGAGCGAGCTCCTACGAGCAGTACTTC

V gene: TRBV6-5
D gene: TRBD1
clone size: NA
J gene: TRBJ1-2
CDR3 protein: CASSTRTGGQYGYTF
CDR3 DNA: TGTGCCAGCAGCACAAGGACAGGGGGACAATATGGCTACACCTTC

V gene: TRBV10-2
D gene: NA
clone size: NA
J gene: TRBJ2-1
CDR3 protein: CASSGTTPYNEQFF
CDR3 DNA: TGCGCCAGCAGTGGCACTACCCCATATAATGAGCAGTTCTTC

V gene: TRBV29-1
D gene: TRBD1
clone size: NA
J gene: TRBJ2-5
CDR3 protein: CSVEYRDRQETQYF
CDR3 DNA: TGCAGCGTTGAGTATAGGGACAGACAAGAGACCCAGTACTTC

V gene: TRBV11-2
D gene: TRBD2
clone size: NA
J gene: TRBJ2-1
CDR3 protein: CASSFSGGGAYEQFF
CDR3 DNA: TGTGCCAGCAGCTTCTCCGGCGGGGGGGCCTATGAGCAGTTCTTC

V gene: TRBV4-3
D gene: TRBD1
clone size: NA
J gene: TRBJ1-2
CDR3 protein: CASSPQDHRSGDRGRSGYTF
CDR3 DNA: TGCGCCAGCAGCCCCCAAGATCACCGGTCGGGGGACAGGGGGCGGAGTGGCTACACCTTC

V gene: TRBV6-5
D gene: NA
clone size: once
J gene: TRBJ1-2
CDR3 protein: CASSPPRVEDYGYTF
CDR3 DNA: TGTGCCAGCAGTCCCCCTCGCGTAGAGGACTATGGCTACACCTTC

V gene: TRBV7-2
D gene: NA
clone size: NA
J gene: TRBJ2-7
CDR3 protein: CASSPTRMDEQYF
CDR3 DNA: TGTGCCAGCAGCCCAACAAGAATGGACGAGCAGTACTTC

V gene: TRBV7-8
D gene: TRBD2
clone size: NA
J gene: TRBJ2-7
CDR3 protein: CASSGWLAGDLTYF
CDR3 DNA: TGTGCCAGCAGCGGGTGGCTAGCGGGGGACCTAACGTACTTC

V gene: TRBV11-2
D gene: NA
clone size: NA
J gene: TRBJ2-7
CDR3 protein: CASSLATGPILSEQYF
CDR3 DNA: TGTGCCAGCAGCTTAGCGACAGGCCCGATTTTGAGCGAGCAGTACTTC

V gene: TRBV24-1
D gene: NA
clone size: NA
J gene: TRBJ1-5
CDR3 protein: CATSLTGPNQPQHF
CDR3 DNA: TGTGCCACCAGCCTGACAGGCCCCAATCAGCCCCAGCATTTT

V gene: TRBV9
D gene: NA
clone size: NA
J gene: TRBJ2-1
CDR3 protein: CASSVGVAYEQFF
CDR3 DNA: TGTGCCAGCAGCGTAGGAGTAGCCTATGAGCAGTTCTTC

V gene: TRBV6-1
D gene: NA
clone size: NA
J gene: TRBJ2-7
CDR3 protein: CASSEIGRAYEQYF
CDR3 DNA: TGTGCCAGCAGTGAAATAGGCAGGGCGTACGAGCAGTACTTC

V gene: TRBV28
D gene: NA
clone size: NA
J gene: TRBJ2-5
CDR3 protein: CASSFYRTDWQETQYF
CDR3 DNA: TGTGCCAGCAGTTTTTATAGGACAGACTGGCAAGAGACCCAGTACTTC

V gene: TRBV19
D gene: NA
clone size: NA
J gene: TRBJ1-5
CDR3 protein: CASSMEGGEQPQHF
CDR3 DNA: TGTGCCAGTAGTATGGAGGGCGGGGAACAGCCCCAGCATTTT

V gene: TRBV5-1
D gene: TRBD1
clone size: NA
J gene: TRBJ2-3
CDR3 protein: CASSRYRGKSTDTQYF
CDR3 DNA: TGCGCCAGCAGTCGATACAGGGGGAAGAGCACAGATACGCAGTATTTT

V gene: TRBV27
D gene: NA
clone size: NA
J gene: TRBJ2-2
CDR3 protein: CASSFARDGGTGELFF
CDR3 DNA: TGTGCCAGCAGTTTCGCCCGCGACGGGGGCACCGGGGAGCTGTTTTTT

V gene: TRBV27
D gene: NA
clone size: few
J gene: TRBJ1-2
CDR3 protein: CASSLRGFFNYGYTF
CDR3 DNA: TGTGCCAGCAGTTTAAGGGGCTTTTTTAACTATGGCTACACCTTC

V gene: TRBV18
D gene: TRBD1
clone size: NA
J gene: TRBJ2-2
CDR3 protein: CASSPRTGSDTGELFF
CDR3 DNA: TGTGCCAGCTCTCCACGGACAGGGAGCGACACCGGGGAGCTGTTTTTT